A selection of T cell receptor beta chains follows, all from one sample in a study of T cell responses to AZD1222 COVID-19 vaccine. Profiled with immunoSEQ multiplex PCR; TCRdb holds only in-frame clones, not every one. The table records 100,000 to 150,000 clones, around 91% of them present only once. This sample comprised peripheral blood, obtained on day 0 of AZD1222 vaccination. These receptors all stem from an adult in good health. CDR3s include the opening cysteine and the closing phenylalanine or tryptophan. The order of the fields is V gene, J gene, D gene, clone size, CDR3 DNA, CDR3 protein. The D gene is left open where the match is weak. Clone sizes are given selectively: once, few, many, or a class where the clone is expanded.

V gene: TRBV2; J gene: TRBJ1-5; D gene: .; clone size: .; CDR3 DNA: TGTGCCAGCAGTTTCCGCCTTAGCAATCAGCCCCAGCATTTT; CDR3 protein: CASSFRLSNQPQHF
V gene: TRBV5-1; J gene: TRBJ1-4; D gene: .; clone size: once; CDR3 DNA: TGCGCCAGCAGCCCTGCAACAACTAATGAAAAACTGTTTTTT; CDR3 protein: CASSPATTNEKLFF
V gene: TRBV6-5; J gene: TRBJ1-2; D gene: TRBD1; clone size: .; CDR3 DNA: TGTGCCAGCAGTTACTCGCCCTTAGGACAGGGTTATGGCTACACCTTC; CDR3 protein: CASSYSPLGQGYGYTF
V gene: TRBV28; J gene: TRBJ2-7; D gene: .; clone size: few; CDR3 DNA: TGTGCCAGCAGTTTAATCTTCGGGAATAGCGGCTCCTACGAGCAGTACTTC; CDR3 protein: CASSLIFGNSGSYEQYF
V gene: TRBV28; J gene: TRBJ1-5; D gene: .; clone size: .; CDR3 DNA: TGTGCCAGCAGCTCCAGTGGGTTGGGGGCACGCAATCAGCCCCAGCATTTT; CDR3 protein: CASSSSGLGARNQPQHF
V gene: TRBV10-3; J gene: TRBJ1-6; D gene: .; clone size: .; CDR3 DNA: TGTGCCATCAGTGAGGTCGGCTCCGTATTAAATTCACCCCTCCACTTT; CDR3 protein: CAISEVGSVLNSPLHF
V gene: TRBV28; J gene: TRBJ2-3; D gene: TRBD2; clone size: .; CDR3 DNA: TGTGCCAGCAGTTTAGGCGGGGGGTGGCCAGATACGCAGTATTTT; CDR3 protein: CASSLGGGWPDTQYF
V gene: TRBV9; J gene: TRBJ2-1; D gene: TRBD2; clone size: .; CDR3 DNA: TGTGCCAGCAGTGTCCCTGGACTAGCGGGCAATGAGCAGTTCTTC; CDR3 protein: CASSVPGLAGNEQFF
V gene: TRBV4-2; J gene: TRBJ2-3; D gene: TRBD2; clone size: .; CDR3 DNA: TGTGCCAGCAGCCAAGTTCTGAGACTAGCGAGCACAGATACGCAGTATTTT; CDR3 protein: CASSQVLRLASTDTQYF
V gene: TRBV5-5; J gene: TRBJ1-2; D gene: .; clone size: few; CDR3 DNA: TGTGCCAGCAGCTTGGGGGGCAGAGGACTTGGAGTACGATCTTTC; CDR3 protein: CASSLGGRGLGVRSF
V gene: TRBV5-1; J gene: TRBJ2-3; D gene: TRBD2; clone size: .; CDR3 DNA: TGCGCCAGCAGCCCTACTAGCGGGACGGATACGCAGTATTTT; CDR3 protein: CASSPTSGTDTQYF
V gene: TRBV24-1; J gene: TRBJ1-5; D gene: .; clone size: .; CDR3 DNA: TGTGCCACCCCTGACGGGAATCAGCCCCAGCATTTT; CDR3 protein: CATPDGNQPQHF
V gene: TRBV2; J gene: TRBJ2-2; D gene: TRBD1; clone size: .; CDR3 DNA: TGTGCCAGCAGAGAGACAGGGGGGACCGGGGAGCTGTTTTTT; CDR3 protein: CASRETGGTGELFF
V gene: TRBV28; J gene: TRBJ1-2; D gene: .; clone size: .; CDR3 DNA: TGTGCCAGCAGTAACAGCTATGGCTACACCTTC; CDR3 protein: CASSNSYGYTF
V gene: TRBV6-1; J gene: TRBJ1-1; D gene: .; clone size: .; CDR3 DNA: TGTGCCAGCAGTGAAGATGAGCTCATGAACACTGAAGCTTTCTTT; CDR3 protein: CASSEDELMNTEAFF
V gene: TRBV28; J gene: TRBJ2-5; D gene: TRBD2; clone size: .; CDR3 DNA: TGTGCCAGCAGTCCACTTCGACGAACCGGGACTAGCGGGAGGGCAGAGACCCAGTACTTC; CDR3 protein: CASSPLRRTGTSGRAETQYF
V gene: TRBV7-9; J gene: TRBJ2-1; D gene: TRBD2; clone size: few; CDR3 DNA: TGTGCCAGCAGCCCGGGAGGGACGTTTGAGCAGTTCTTC; CDR3 protein: CASSPGGTFEQFF
V gene: TRBV24-1; J gene: TRBJ2-1; D gene: TRBD2; clone size: .; CDR3 DNA: TGTGCCACCAGTGATTTTTATGGGAGGGCCGATAACCCCGATGAGCAGTTCTTC; CDR3 protein: CATSDFYGRADNPDEQFF
V gene: TRBV7-8; J gene: TRBJ2-7; D gene: .; clone size: .; CDR3 DNA: TGTGCCAGCAGCTTAACCGGGAGCGCTGAGCAGTACTTC; CDR3 protein: CASSLTGSAEQYF
V gene: TRBV6-1; J gene: TRBJ2-7; D gene: .; clone size: .; CDR3 DNA: TGTGCCAGCAGTGAATGGATCGGAGCAAGCTCCTACGAGCAGTACTTC; CDR3 protein: CASSEWIGASSYEQYF
V gene: TRBV6-2/TRBV6-3; J gene: TRBJ2-6; D gene: .; clone size: .; CDR3 DNA: TGTGCCAGCAGCTTGCCTGGGGAAAGTCTGGACAACGTCCTGACTTTC; CDR3 protein: CASSLPGESLDNVLTF
V gene: TRBV3-1/TRBV3-2; J gene: TRBJ2-1; D gene: .; clone size: .; CDR3 DNA: TGTGCCAGCAGCCAAGATCGGGGGCATGAGCAGTTCTTC; CDR3 protein: CASSQDRGHEQFF
V gene: TRBV19; J gene: TRBJ2-1; D gene: .; clone size: .; CDR3 DNA: TGTGCCAGTTCCCCTAGTTTCAGCTCCTACAATGAGCAGTTCTTC; CDR3 protein: CASSPSFSSYNEQFF
V gene: TRBV24-1; J gene: TRBJ2-2; D gene: .; clone size: .; CDR3 DNA: TGTGCCACCAGTGATCCCGGGAAGGCCGGGGAGCTGTTTTTT; CDR3 protein: CATSDPGKAGELFF
V gene: TRBV10-3; J gene: TRBJ1-1; D gene: .; clone size: .; CDR3 DNA: TGTGCCATCAATGAACAGGGAAGGCGCACTGAAGCTTTCTTT; CDR3 protein: CAINEQGRRTEAFF
V gene: TRBV7-9; J gene: TRBJ2-7; D gene: .; clone size: .; CDR3 DNA: TGTGCCAGCAGCTTTCGTCGGAGCCCATACGAGCAGTACTTC; CDR3 protein: CASSFRRSPYEQYF
V gene: TRBV4-1; J gene: TRBJ2-3; D gene: TRBD2; clone size: .; CDR3 DNA: TGCGCCAGCAGCCCGACTAGCGGGGGACAAGATACGCAGTATTTT; CDR3 protein: CASSPTSGGQDTQYF